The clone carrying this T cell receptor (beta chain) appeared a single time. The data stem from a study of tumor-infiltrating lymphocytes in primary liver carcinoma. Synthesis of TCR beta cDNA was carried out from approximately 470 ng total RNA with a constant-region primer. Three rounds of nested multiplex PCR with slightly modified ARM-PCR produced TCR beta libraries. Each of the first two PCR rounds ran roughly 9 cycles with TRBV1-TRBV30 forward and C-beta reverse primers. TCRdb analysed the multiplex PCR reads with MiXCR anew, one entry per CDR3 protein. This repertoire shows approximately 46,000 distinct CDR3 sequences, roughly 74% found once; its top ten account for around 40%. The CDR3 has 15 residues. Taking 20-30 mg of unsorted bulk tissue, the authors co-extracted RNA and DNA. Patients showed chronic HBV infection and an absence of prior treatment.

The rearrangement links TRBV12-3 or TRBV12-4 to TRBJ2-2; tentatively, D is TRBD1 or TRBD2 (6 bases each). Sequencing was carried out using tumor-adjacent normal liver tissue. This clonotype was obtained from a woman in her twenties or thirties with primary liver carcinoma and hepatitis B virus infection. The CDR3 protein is CISRGWDTNARELFF. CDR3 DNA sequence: TGTATCAGCCGGGGGTGGGACACGAACGCCCGGGAGCTGTTTTTT.